This TCR beta chain was sequenced in a study of T cell repertoires in cytomegalovirus infection. For the study at large: Evidence of both CMV infection and a matching HLA type came from public TCR beta signatures.

V lost 3 bases and J lost 4, with 15 bases in between. The CDR3 sequence is 14 residues long. Germline assignment: CDR1 DFQATT and CDR2 SNEGSKA (reference sequence). TCRdb redid the calling of the reads with MiXCR, one entry per CDR3 protein. This table holds roughly 500,000 distinct CDR3 sequences, approximately 42% found once. A word on this clonotype: Its antigen is still unknown.

Sequences were derived from cultured PBMCs, sampled from culture after CMV antigen stimulation. The rearrangement links TRBV20-1 to TRBJ1-2; D is perhaps TRBD1 (6 bases). The receptor comes from a human donor in good health (CMV status not recorded). Some clones in this sample may be carry-over from other donors' samples. CDR3 coding DNA: TGCAGTGCTAGGAGTGGGACACGGTCCTATGGCTACACCTTC. It yields the protein CSARSGTRSYGYTF.